This T cell receptor beta chain was recorded in a study of control samples from healthy donors and cancer patients. The sample holds one count of this clone. The repertoire was sequenced with immunoSEQ multiplex PCR; TCRdb's copy has only in-frame clones and lacks some. The table records 95,000 to 150,000 clones, roughly 92% of them present only once. The CDR3 runs to 14 residues. Germline assignment: CDR1 MDHEN and CDR2 SYDVKM. The J segment lost 2 bases and the V segment lost 9 bases, leaving 7 bases of the junction unmatched. The sequence was collected from a woman between 18 and 30 years old in good health. The gene calls are TRBV28 and TRBJ2-7, with TRBD1 matching over 10 bases. Sequenced material: blood. DNA of the CDR3: TGTGCCAGTAAAGACAGGGGGCCTGCCTACGAGCAGTACTTC. Protein: CASKDRGPAYEQYF. The full variable domain, rest sourced from reference TRBV28 and TRBJ2-7, is DVKVTQSSRYLVKRTGEKVFLECVQDMDHENMFWYRQDPGLGLRLIYFSYDVKMKEKGDIPEGYSVSREKKERFSLILESASTNQTSMYLCASKDRGPAYEQYFGPGTRLTVT.